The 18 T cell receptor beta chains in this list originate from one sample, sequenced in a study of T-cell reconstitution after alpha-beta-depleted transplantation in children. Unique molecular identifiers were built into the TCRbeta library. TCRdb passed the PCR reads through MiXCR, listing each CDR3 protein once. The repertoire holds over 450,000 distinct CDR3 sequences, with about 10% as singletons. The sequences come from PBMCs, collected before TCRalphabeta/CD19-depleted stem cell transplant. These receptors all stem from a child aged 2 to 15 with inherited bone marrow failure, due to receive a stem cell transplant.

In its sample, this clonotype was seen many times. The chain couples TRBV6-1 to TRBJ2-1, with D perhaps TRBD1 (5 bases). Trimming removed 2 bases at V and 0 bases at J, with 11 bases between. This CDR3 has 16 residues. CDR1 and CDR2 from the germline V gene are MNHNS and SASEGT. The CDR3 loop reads CASSENGASSYNEQFF. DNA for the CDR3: TGTGCCAGCAGTGAAAATGGGGCTAGCTCCTACAATGAGCAGTTCTTC.

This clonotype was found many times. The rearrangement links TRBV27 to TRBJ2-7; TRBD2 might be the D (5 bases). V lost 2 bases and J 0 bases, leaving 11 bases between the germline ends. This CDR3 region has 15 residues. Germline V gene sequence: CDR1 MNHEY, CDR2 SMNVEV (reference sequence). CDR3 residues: CASSLGPSLSYEQYF. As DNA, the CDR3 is TGTGCCAGCAGTTTAGGGCCTAGCCTCTCCTACGAGCAGTACTTC.

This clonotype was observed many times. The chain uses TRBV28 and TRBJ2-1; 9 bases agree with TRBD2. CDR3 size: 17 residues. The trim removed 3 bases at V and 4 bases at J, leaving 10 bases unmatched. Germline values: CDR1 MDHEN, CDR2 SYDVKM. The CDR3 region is CASSLLLGGREYNEQFF. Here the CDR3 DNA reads TGTGCCAGCAGTTTGCTTTTGGGCGGGAGGGAATACAATGAGCAGTTCTTC.

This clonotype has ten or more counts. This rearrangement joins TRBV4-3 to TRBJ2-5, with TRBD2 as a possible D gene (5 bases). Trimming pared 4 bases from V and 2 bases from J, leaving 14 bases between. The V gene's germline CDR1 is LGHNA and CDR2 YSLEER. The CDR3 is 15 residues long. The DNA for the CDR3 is TGCGCCAGCAGCCGCCTACTAGGAGAACAAGAGACCCAGTACTTC. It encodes CASSRLLGEQETQYF.

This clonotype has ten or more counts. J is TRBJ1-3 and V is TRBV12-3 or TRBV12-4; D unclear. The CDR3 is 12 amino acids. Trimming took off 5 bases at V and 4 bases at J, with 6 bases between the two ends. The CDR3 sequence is CASSPEGNTIYF. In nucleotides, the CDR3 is TGTGCCAGCAGTCCAGAGGGAAACACCATATATTTT.

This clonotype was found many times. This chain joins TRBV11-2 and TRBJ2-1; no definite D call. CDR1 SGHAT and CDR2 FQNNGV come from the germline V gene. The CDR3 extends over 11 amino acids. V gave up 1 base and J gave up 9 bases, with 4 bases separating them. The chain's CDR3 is CASSLGGEQFF. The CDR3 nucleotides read TGTGCCAGCAGCTTAGGTGGTGAGCAGTTCTTC.

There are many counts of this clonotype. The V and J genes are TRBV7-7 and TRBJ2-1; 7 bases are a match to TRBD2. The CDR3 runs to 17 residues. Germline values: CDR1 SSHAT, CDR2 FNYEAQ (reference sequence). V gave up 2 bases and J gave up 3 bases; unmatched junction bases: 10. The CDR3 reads CASSLLPGGTIYNEQFF. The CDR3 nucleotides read TGTGCCAGCAGCTTATTACCGGGAGGAACAATCTACAATGAGCAGTTCTTC.

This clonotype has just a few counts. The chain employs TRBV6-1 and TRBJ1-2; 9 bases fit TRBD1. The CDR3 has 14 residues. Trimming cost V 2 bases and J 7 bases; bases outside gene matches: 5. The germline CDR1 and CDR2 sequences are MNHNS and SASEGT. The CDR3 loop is CASSETGQGSGYTF. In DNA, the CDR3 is TGTGCCAGCAGTGAAACGGGACAGGGATCTGGCTACACCTTC.

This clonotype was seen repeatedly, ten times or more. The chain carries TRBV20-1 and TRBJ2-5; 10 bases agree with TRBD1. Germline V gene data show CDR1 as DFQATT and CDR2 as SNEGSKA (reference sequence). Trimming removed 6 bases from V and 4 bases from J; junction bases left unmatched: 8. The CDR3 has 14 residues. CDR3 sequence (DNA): TGCAGTGCGCGAAAACGGACAGGGGGAGAGACCCAGTACTTC. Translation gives CSARKRTGGETQYF.

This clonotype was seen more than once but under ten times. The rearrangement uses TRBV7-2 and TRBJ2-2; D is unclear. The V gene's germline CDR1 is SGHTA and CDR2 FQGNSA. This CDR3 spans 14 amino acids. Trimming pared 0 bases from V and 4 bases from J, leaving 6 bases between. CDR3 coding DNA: TGTGCCAGCAGCTTAGCGAGCCTCACCGGGGAGCTGTTTTTT. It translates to CASSLASLTGELFF. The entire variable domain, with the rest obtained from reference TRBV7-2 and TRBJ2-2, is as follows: GAGVSQSPSNKVTEKGKDVELRCDPISGHTALYWYRQSLGQGLEFLIYFQGNSAPDKSGLPSDRFSAERTGGSVSTLTIQRTQQEDSAVYLCASSLASLTGELFFGEGSRLTVL.

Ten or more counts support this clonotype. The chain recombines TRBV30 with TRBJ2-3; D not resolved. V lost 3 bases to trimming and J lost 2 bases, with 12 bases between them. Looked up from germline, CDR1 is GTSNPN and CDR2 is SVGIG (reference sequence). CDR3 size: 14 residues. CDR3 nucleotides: TGTGCCTGGAGCACCAGGACCAACACAGATACGCAGTATTTT. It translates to CAWSTRTNTDTQYF.

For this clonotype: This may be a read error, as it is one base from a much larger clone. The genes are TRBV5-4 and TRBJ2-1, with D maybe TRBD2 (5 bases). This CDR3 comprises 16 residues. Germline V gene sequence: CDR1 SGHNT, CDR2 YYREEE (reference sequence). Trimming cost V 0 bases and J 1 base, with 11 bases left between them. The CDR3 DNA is TGTGCCAGCAGCTTGGAGGACTGCCAGTCCTACAATGAGCAGTTCTTC. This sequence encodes CASSLEDCQSYNEQFF.

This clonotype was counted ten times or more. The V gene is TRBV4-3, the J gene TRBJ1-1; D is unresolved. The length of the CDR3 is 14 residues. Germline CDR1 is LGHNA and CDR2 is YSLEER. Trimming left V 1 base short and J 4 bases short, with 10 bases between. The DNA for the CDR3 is TGCGCCAGCAGCCAAGTTTCGCTAGTCACTGAAGCTTTCTTT. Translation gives CASSQVSLVTEAFF.

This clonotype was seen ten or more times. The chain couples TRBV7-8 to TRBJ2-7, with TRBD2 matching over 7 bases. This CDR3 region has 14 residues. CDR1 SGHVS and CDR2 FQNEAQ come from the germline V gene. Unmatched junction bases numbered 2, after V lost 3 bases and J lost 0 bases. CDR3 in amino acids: CASSFAGDSYEQYF. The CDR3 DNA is TGTGCCAGCAGCTTTGCGGGAGACTCCTACGAGCAGTACTTC.

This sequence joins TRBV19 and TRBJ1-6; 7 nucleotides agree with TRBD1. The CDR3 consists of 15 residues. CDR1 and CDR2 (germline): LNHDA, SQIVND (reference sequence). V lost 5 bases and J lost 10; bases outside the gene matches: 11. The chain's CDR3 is CASSPGTAVGSPLHF. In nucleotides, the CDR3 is TGTGCCAGTAGTCCTGGGACAGCGGTGGGCTCACCCCTCCACTTT.

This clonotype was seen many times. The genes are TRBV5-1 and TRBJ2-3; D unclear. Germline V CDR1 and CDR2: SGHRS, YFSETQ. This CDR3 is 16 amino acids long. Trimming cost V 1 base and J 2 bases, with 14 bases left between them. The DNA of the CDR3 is TGCGCCAGCAGCTTGATTGGCTCCGGATTCACAGATACGCAGTATTTT. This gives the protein CASSLIGSGFTDTQYF.

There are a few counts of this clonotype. DNA for the CDR3: TGTGCCAGCAGCCAAGCTCAGGCCCAAGAGACCCAGTACTTC. The encoded protein is CASSQAQAQETQYF. This chain uses TRBV4-2 with TRBJ2-5, with D uncertain. Trimming left V 1 base short and J 1 base short, with 7 bases between. Germline CDR1 and CDR2: LGHNA and YNFKEQ. The CDR3 runs 14 residues.

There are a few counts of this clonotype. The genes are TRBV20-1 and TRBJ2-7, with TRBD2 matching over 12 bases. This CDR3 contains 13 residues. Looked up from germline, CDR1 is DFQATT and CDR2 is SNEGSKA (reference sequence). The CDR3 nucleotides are TGCAGCGGAACTAGCGGGAGGCCCTACGAGCAGTACTTC. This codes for CSGTSGRPYEQYF.